This entry describes one TCR beta chain. What it recognizes is unknown. Assay execution took place at the deep level. PCR replicates from unsorted PBMC used about 300 ng DNA, and this amount was some 31,000 T cell genomes. The authors' processing: Junction-only sequences without quality scores came from ImmunoSEQ, so filtering differed. Assay used: immunoSEQ multiplex PCR; TCRdb lists only in-frame clones, some missing. That table furnishes V, J and clone size, whereas the DNA furnished D and trimming. The sample consists of 450,000 to 650,000 clones, roughly four fifths of them appearing once. The V end was cut by 1 base, the J end by 7 bases, with 5 bases between. CDR1 is GTSNPN, CDR2 SVGIG, per germline (reference sequence). The CDR3 is 11 residues long. The data derive from a study of shared clonotypes between healthy human individuals. Study observations and caveats: Researchers sampled blood only, noting tissue repertoires likely differ.

Specimen: PBMCs. The TCR comes from a woman aged 40 to 50 in good health. Some clones in this sample may be carry-over from other donors' samples. The chain employs TRBV30 and TRBJ2-1; D uncertain. The CDR3 protein is CAWSDGNEQFF. DNA of the CDR3: TGTGCCTGGAGTGATGGGAATGAGCAGTTCTTC.